This TCR beta chain originates from a study of blood T cells in healthy people across ages. Study-level findings and limits: PBMC samples, being unsorted, prevented any conclusive comparison of naive and antigen-experienced cells.

As regards this clonotype: Antigen specificity is unknown.

Next came a second PCR, run for roughly 6 to 11 cycles, which used a sample-barcoded 5' primer along with a J-beta primer mix. With 12 random nucleotides, a template-switch adaptor tagged each individual cDNA molecule. TCRdb processed the 5' RACE reads anew with MiXCR; each CDR3 protein has one entry. The sample has 790,000 or so distinct CDR3 sequences, approximately 60% seen once. The CDR3 is made up of 15 amino acids. CDR1 is LNHNV, CDR2 YYDKDF, per germline (reference sequence). The origin of this receptor is a man in his forties or fifties in good health. Sequencing used blood. The chain recombines TRBV15 with TRBJ2-5, with D perhaps matching TRBD1 (6 bases). The J call may be wrong; the DNA end is better matched by TRBJ2-7. The CDR3 is CATSRETGSLGEQYF. CDR3 in DNA: TGTGCCACCAGCAGAGAGACAGGTTCCCTCGGCGAGCAGTACTTC.